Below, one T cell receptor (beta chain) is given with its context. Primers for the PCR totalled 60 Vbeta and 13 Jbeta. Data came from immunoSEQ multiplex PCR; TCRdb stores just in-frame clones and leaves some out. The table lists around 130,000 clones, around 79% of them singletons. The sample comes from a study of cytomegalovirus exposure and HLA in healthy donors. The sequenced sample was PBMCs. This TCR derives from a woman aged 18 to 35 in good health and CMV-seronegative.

The CDR3 sequence: CASVGRDRVRYEQFF. The CDR3 nucleotides read TGTGCCAGCGTCGGCCGGGACAGGGTACGTTATGAGCAGTTCTTC. V usage is TRBV27 and J usage is TRBJ2-1; 9 bases align to TRBD1. The V gene end was trimmed by 8 bases and the J gene end by 8 bases; junction bases not matched to a gene: 13. In germline, CDR1 is MNHEY, CDR2 SMNVEV (reference sequence). The CDR3 is 15 residues long.